This is a list of T cell receptor beta chains from one sample in a study of blood T cells in healthy people across ages. TCRdb called the 5' RACE reads again in MiXCR, with one record for every CDR3 protein. Of 1.5 million to 2 million distinct CDR3 sequences in the sample, 30% to 35% were seen once. The source material was blood. The source is a woman aged 25 to 39 in good health. Each CDR3 is given with its conserved first and last residue. A D gene is named only where the DNA matches it firmly. Not every row has a clone size; where given, it reads once, few, many or a size class.

D: TRBD2
V: TRBV12-3/TRBV12-4
size: NA
J: TRBJ2-5
DNA: TGTGCCAGCAGTTCAACTCGCGGGGGAGAGACCCAGTACTTC
CDR3: CASSSTRGGETQYF

D: NA
V: TRBV27
size: NA
J: TRBJ1-5
DNA: TGTGCCAGCAGGGGAGGAGGGACCTACAATCAGCCTCAGCATTTT
CDR3: CASRGGGTYNQPQHF

D: NA
V: TRBV2
size: NA
J: TRBJ1-1
DNA: TGTGTCAGCACGCTGGGCGGGTTACAGGACACTGAAGCTTTCTTT
CDR3: CVSTLGGLQDTEAFF

D: NA
V: TRBV7-2
size: NA
J: TRBJ2-1
DNA: TGTGCCAGCAGGCTCACCCCTCAGAATGAGCAGTCCTTC
CDR3: CASRLTPQNEQSF

D: TRBD2
V: TRBV29-1
size: NA
J: TRBJ2-1
DNA: TGCAGCGTTGTGGGACTAGCGGGAGCTGAGCAGTTCTTC
CDR3: CSVVGLAGAEQFF

D: NA
V: TRBV21-1
size: few
J: TRBJ1-2
DNA: TGTGCCAGCAGCAAAGGGGGGCGGATTCCAGGGAGGTATGGCTACACCTTC
CDR3: CASSKGGRIPGRYGYTF

D: NA
V: TRBV2
size: NA
J: TRBJ2-6
DNA: TGTGCCAGCAGCGCCACAGGCTCTGGGGCCAACGTCCTGACTTTC
CDR3: CASSATGSGANVLTF

D: NA
V: TRBV7-2
size: NA
J: TRBJ1-2
DNA: TGTGCCAGCAGCCGAGAGGGACGTCCTAGGGGCTACACCTTC
CDR3: CASSREGRPRGYTF

D: NA
V: TRBV3-1
size: few
J: TRBJ1-2
DNA: TGTGCCAGCAGCCAGGGGCAACTGGGGGCGGTTGGCTACACCTTC
CDR3: CASSQGQLGAVGYTF

D: NA
V: TRBV6-6
size: few
J: TRBJ1-3
DNA: TGTGCCAGCAGTTACGAGGGTCTTGGAAACACCATATATTTT
CDR3: CASSYEGLGNTIYF

D: NA
V: TRBV12-3/TRBV12-4
size: many
J: TRBJ1-2
DNA: TGTGCCAGCAGTTTCGGGGGGGCTGGTGGCTACACCTTC
CDR3: CASSFGGAGGYTF

D: NA
V: TRBV6-1
size: few
J: TRBJ2-7
DNA: TGTGCCAGCAGTGAAGAAGGGCCCCTCCCGGCGGACGAGCAGTACTTC
CDR3: CASSEEGPLPADEQYF

D: NA
V: TRBV5-1
size: NA
J: TRBJ1-2
DNA: TGCGCCAGCAGCAGTAATGGGCTGGAATATGGCTACACCTTC
CDR3: CASSSNGLEYGYTF

D: NA
V: TRBV12-3/TRBV12-4
size: NA
J: TRBJ1-5
DNA: TGTGCCAGCAGTCCAACGGAAGCTTATCAGCCCCAGCATTTT
CDR3: CASSPTEAYQPQHF

D: NA
V: TRBV6-5
size: few
J: TRBJ1-4
DNA: TGTGCCAGCAGTTTTAGGATAAACGAAAAACTGTTTTTT
CDR3: CASSFRINEKLFF